Here is one T cell receptor (beta chain) with its context. Its specificity is not known. Data came from immunoSEQ multiplex PCR; TCRdb stores just in-frame clones and leaves some out. The sample includes 550,000 to 750,000 clones, about 92% of them seen just once. The ends were cut back, 5 bases at V and 2 bases at J, with 19 bases in the middle. Germline CDR1 reads SEHNR; CDR2 reads FQNEAQ (reference sequence). The CDR3 covers 16 residues. The source of the sample is a study of shared clonotypes between healthy human individuals. Overall study findings and caveats: A handful of donors showed sharing of approximately 5% of naive CD4 clonotypes. Incompleteness in sorted-subset sequencing, despite large depth, was shown by rarefaction.

It was CD45RO-negative cells, positively selected for CCR7, that made up naive CD8 cells, with terminally differentiated effector memory CD45RA+ cells excluded. The source is a man under 40 in good health. The chain has TRBV7-9 and TRBJ2-7; D might be TRBD2 (6 bases). The sequenced sample was naive CD8+ T cells sorted from blood. DNA of the CDR3: TGTGCCAGCAGCCTTATTGGAGGGACTCACACCTACGAGCAGTACTTC. This sequence encodes CASSLIGGTHTYEQYF.